The clone carrying this T cell receptor beta chain showed up many times. What it binds is not known. From germline, CDR1 is SGHTA and CDR2 FQGNSA. This CDR3 spans 14 amino acids. Germline trimming cut 3 bases from V and 4 bases from J; bases unmatched to any gene: 0. This record comes from a study of T cell repertoires in cytomegalovirus infection. As for the study in general: Recently identified HLA-C-restricted and well-studied HLA-B-restricted CMV epitopes were used. It was the public TCR beta signatures that indicated both CMV infection and matching HLA type.

Study-wide results and limits: CMV-specific TCR beta clonotypes restricted by HLA-C were the ones dominating the ex vivo response. There were carriers of CMV plus the relevant HLA, and cumulative public TCR beta family frequency identified them.

TCRdb passed the reads through MiXCR, listing each CDR3 protein once. In the table there are tens of thousands of distinct CDR3 sequences, about a fifth of which are singletons. This sequence was found in a human donor in good health (CMV status not recorded). Some clones in this sample may be carry-over from other donors' samples. The specimen was CD8+ T cells from cultured PBMCs, collected from culture after CMV antigen stimulation. The gene calls are TRBV7-2 and TRBJ2-1; 10 positions agree with TRBD1. CDR3 bases: TGTGCCAGCAGCTTGGGACAGGGGTACAATGAGCAGTTCTTC. Amino acids: CASSLGQGYNEQFF.